What follows are 15 T cell receptor beta chains derived from one specimen sequenced in a study of blood T cell repertoires in COVID-19. Libraries were prepared by immunoSEQ multiplex PCR; TCRdb keeps only in-frame clonotypes and omits some of them. This sample has about 270,000 clones; approximately 91% occur once, and the top ten carry approximately 2.2%. Sequencing used peripheral blood. These TCRs come from a man aged 45-65 years with acute or convalescent COVID-19.

There are many counts of this clone. The rearrangement links TRBV30 to TRBJ2-3; 10 bases fit TRBD2. The CDR3 has 13 residues. V lost 8 bases to trimming and J lost 6 bases; unmatched junction nucleotides: 8. Germline-derived CDR1 and CDR2 are GTSNPN and SVGIG (reference sequence). The CDR3 spells CAGRTSGGDTQYF. The CDR3 DNA sequence: TGTGCCGGACGGACTAGCGGAGGGGATACGCAGTATTTT.

The chain carries TRBV11-3 and TRBJ2-5; 10 bases fit TRBD1. Losses at the gene ends were 5 bases for V and 5 bases for J; bases not matched to a gene: 8. CDR3 length equals 15 residues. CDR1 SGHNT and CDR2 YENEEA come from the germline V gene. In DNA, the CDR3 is TGTGCCAGCAGCCCCGGGACAGGGGTTTGGGAGACCCAGTACTTC. Translated: CASSPGTGVWETQYF.

The rearrangement joins TRBV15 to TRBJ1-1; D unresolved. The CDR3 loop spans 14 amino acids. Trimming removed 1 base at V and 9 bases at J, with 15 bases between. Germline V gives CDR1 LNHNV, CDR2 YYDKDF (reference sequence). The CDR3 spells CATSRGKRNEKAFF. Written as DNA, the CDR3 is TGTGCCACCAGCAGAGGTAAGAGGAACGAGAAAGCTTTCTTT.

This clone showed up just once. CDR3 in DNA: TGTGCCACTCACCGGAGCAATCAGCCCCAGCATTTT. Translation: CATHRSNQPQHF. V gene TRBV6-5 combines with J gene TRBJ1-5; D is ambiguous. The CDR3 runs to 12 residues. Trimming shortened V by 10 bases and J by 1 base, and 8 bases separated the two germline ends. Germline V gene sequence: CDR1 MNHEY, CDR2 SVGAGI.

The chain links TRBV2 to TRBJ1-5; TRBD1 matches at 7 bases. The V gene's germline CDR1 is SNHLY and CDR2 FYNNEI. The CDR3 loop spans 15 amino acids. The trim removed 2 bases at V and 6 bases at J, leaving 7 bases unmatched. In DNA form, the CDR3 reads TGTGCCAGCAGTGAAAGGGGGCAGGGGAGTCAGCCCCAGCATTTT. This gives the protein CASSERGQGSQPQHF.

V is TRBV18 and J is TRBJ2-5; 7 bases align to TRBD1. Germline lookup yields CDR1 KGHSH and CDR2 LQKENI. With 5 bases clipped from V and 8 bases from J, the junction kept 5 bases outside the gene matches. CDR3 length equals 12 residues. CDR3 DNA: TGTGCCAGCTCATTCGACAGGGCCACCCAGTACTTC. It is translated as CASSFDRATQYF.

The chain recombines TRBV19 with TRBJ1-1; tentatively, D is TRBD1 (5 bases). V lost 7 bases, J lost 2 bases, and 14 bases lay in between. The length of the CDR3 is 14 residues. Germline lookup yields CDR1 LNHDA and CDR2 SQIVND (reference sequence). The CDR3 DNA reads as TGTGCCAGTACCCGTCGGGGGGACAACACTGAAGCTTTCTTT. Translated, it gives CASTRRGDNTEAFF.

The V and J genes are TRBV24-1 and TRBJ2-5, with D perhaps matching TRBD2 (6 bases). Deletions cut 0 bases from V and 1 base from J, with 8 bases between. Germline-derived CDR1 and CDR2 are KGHDR and SFDVKD. The CDR3 runs 15 residues. CDR3 bases: TGTGCCACCAGTGATTTGGTGGGACTCCAAGAGACCCAGTACTTC. It codes for CATSDLVGLQETQYF.

J is TRBJ1-5 and V is TRBV19; TRBD1 is a possible D gene (5 bases). The CDR3 totals 14 residues. From germline, CDR1 is LNHDA and CDR2 SQIVND (reference sequence). V shed 2 bases and J shed 11 bases, with 16 bases lying between them. The chain's CDR3 is CASSIFSSRGSQHF. CDR3 DNA sequence: TGTGCCAGTAGTATATTTTCTTCCCGGGGGTCCCAGCATTTT.

The rearrangement links TRBV7-3 to TRBJ2-2; possible D gene TRBD1, 6 bases. V lost 2 bases to trimming and J lost 0 bases, with 13 bases between them. The CDR3 is 17 amino acids. The germline gives CDR1 SGHTA, CDR2 FQGTGA. CDR3 in DNA: TGTGCCAGCAGCTTATTTCCCAGGGGAGCGAACACCGGGGAGCTGTTTTTT. Translating gives CASSLFPRGANTGELFF.

The chain combines TRBV12-3 or TRBV12-4 with TRBJ2-7; D is unclear. The CDR3 consists of 13 residues. Trimming took off 3 bases at V and 7 bases at J, with 13 bases between the two ends. In nucleotides, the CDR3 is TGTGCCAGCAGTTTTTCTAGACTTTGGGAGCAGTACTTC. Its protein is CASSFSRLWEQYF.

The chain is built from TRBV7-8 and TRBJ1-5, with TRBD1 as a possible D gene (6 bases). V dropped 4 bases and J dropped 7 bases, with 17 bases sitting between them. Germline CDR1 is SGHVS and CDR2 is FQNEAQ. CDR3 length: 15 amino acids. The CDR3 DNA reads as TGTGCCAGCAGCTGGGGGCGGCTAATGCGGCAGCCCCAGCATTTT. Its translation is CASSWGRLMRQPQHF.

This clone was observed a few times. The CDR3 here is CASKKGAILAGELFF. The DNA for the CDR3 is TGTGCCAGCAAGAAAGGGGCGATCCTGGCCGGGGAGCTGTTTTTT. The J gene is TRBJ2-2, the V gene TRBV27; perhaps TRBD1 as D (5 bases). V lost 7 bases, J lost 6 bases, and 18 bases lay in between. Germline V gene sequence: CDR1 MNHEY, CDR2 SMNVEV (reference sequence). This CDR3 is 15 amino acids long.

The chain has TRBV5-1 and TRBJ2-2, with 9 bases matching TRBD1. Per germline, CDR1 SGHRS and CDR2 YFSETQ. The V and J ends lost 6 bases and 6 bases, in that order; junction bases with no gene match: 6. The CDR3 spans 14 residues. The CDR3 loop is CASKQGAQPGELFF. The DNA of the CDR3 is TGCGCCAGCAAACAGGGGGCGCAGCCCGGGGAGCTGTTTTTT.

The V call is TRBV14, the J call TRBJ2-1; D is possibly TRBD2 (6 bases). Deletions cut 4 bases from V and 5 bases from J, with 12 bases between. This CDR3 contains 14 residues. In germline, CDR1 is SGHDN, CDR2 FVKESK. The CDR3 DNA follows: TGTGCCAGCAGCCCCCTAGCGCAGAACAATGAGCAGTTCTTC. Protein: CASSPLAQNNEQFF.